Listed below are T cell receptor beta chains from one sample, sequenced in a study of identifying expanded T cells in peripheral blood. Profiled with immunoSEQ multiplex PCR; TCRdb holds only in-frame clones, not every one. The table has 60,000 or so clones, under 85% seen once; the top ten hold about a fifth. Sample: blood. These receptors were taken from a person between 18 and 75 years old in good health. CDR3s leave out the opening cysteine and the closing phenylalanine or tryptophan. D genes are given only for firm matches.

. | TRBJ2-3 | TRBV18 | ASSQQTSTDTQY
TRBD1 | TRBJ1-2 | TRBV7-6 | ASSSDRDGYT
. | TRBJ1-1 | TRBV18 | ASSPSARVSTEAF
. | TRBJ1-4 | TRBV10-2 | ASRRGLGEKLF
. | TRBJ2-7 | TRBV4-2 | ASSPTGFSYEQY
. | TRBJ1-6 | TRBV5-4 | ASSLGGGSYNSPLH
TRBD1 | TRBJ1-2 | TRBV9 | ASSPGQAINYGYT
TRBD1 | TRBJ2-1 | TRBV5-6 | ASSLDRGGLYNEQF
. | TRBJ1-5 | TRBV4-2 | ASSQVSYGNQPQH
. | TRBJ2-3 | TRBV12-5 | ASGPGVTDTQY
. | TRBJ1-2 | TRBV29-1 | SVEEEVYT
. | TRBJ1-4 | TRBV7-2 | ASSLNIATNEKLF
. | TRBJ1-4 | TRBV5-1 | ASSLGAVRANEKLF
. | TRBJ2-3 | TRBV6-1 | ASSNKGTDTQY
TRBD2 | TRBJ2-3 | TRBV18 | ASSPSLAGSDTQY
. | TRBJ2-1 | TRBV19 | ASSIRNNEQF
. | TRBJ2-5 | TRBV7-2 | ASSLGRGFETQY
. | TRBJ1-4 | TRBV5-1 | ASSLGQFNEKLF
. | TRBJ1-2 | TRBV2 | ASSTQRGPYGYT
. | TRBJ1-1 | TRBV28 | AIKPPHNTEAF
. | TRBJ2-7 | TRBV5-6 | ASSLGYPSYEQY
. | TRBJ2-3 | TRBV4-1 | ASSQDVPGPDTQY
TRBD1 | TRBJ1-2 | TRBV18 | ASSPQNRGGYT
. | TRBJ1-6 | TRBV6-5 | ASSYSWTKNNSPLH
. | TRBJ2-1 | TRBV7-8 | ASSLDGRAAQSNEQF
. | TRBJ2-3 | TRBV7-2 | ASSFRPDTQY
. | TRBJ2-5 | TRBV29-1 | SVERSGDQETQY
. | TRBJ2-1 | TRBV11-3 | ASSLENLVDYNEQF
TRBD1 | TRBJ2-1 | TRBV7-3 | ASSPRQGPYNEQF
. | TRBJ1-1 | TRBV30 | AWSITGPTEAF
TRBD2 | TRBJ2-1 | TRBV10-2 | ASSERLAGTNEQF
TRBD1 | TRBJ2-2 | TRBV5-1 | ASSQTTGMRGELF
TRBD2 | TRBJ2-5 | TRBV7-9 | ASSDGDKRGTQY
TRBD2 | TRBJ2-3 | TRBV6-6 | ASSTSSGSKDTQY
. | TRBJ2-7 | TRBV5-5 | ASSPSSRAAYEQY
. | TRBJ1-3 | TRBV21-1 | ASKLSGNSGNTIY
. | TRBJ2-3 | TRBV7-3 | ASSLRGGRDTQY
. | TRBJ2-2 | TRBV7-2 | ASSLDKWELF
. | TRBJ2-7 | TRBV6-4 | ASRARGVEQY
. | TRBJ1-2 | TRBV5-4 | ASRSPGFYPGYT
. | TRBJ2-1 | TRBV5-6 | ASSQGYGYNEQF
TRBD2 | TRBJ2-2 | TRBV2 | ASKSPLAANTGELF
. | TRBJ2-2 | TRBV19 | ASSIGPYTGELF
TRBD1 | TRBJ2-2 | TRBV18 | ASSPQGAVSSTGELF
TRBD2 | TRBJ2-1 | TRBV10-3 | AIGTSGSSYNEQF
. | TRBJ1-1 | TRBV29-1 | SGNRDGFTEAF
TRBD1 | TRBJ1-1 | TRBV5-1 | ASSLENRGKAEAF
TRBD2 | TRBJ2-2 | TRBV9 | ASSSHGLAGGFTGELF
. | TRBJ2-5 | TRBV11-3 | ASSLFLQKTQY
. | TRBJ1-2 | TRBV30 | AWSVNRIDYT
TRBD2 | TRBJ2-1 | TRBV6-6 | ASERGSSKGEQF
. | TRBJ1-3 | TRBV5-1 | ASSFGPSGNTIY
TRBD1 | TRBJ2-4 | TRBV7-9 | ASSRQGRKNIQY
. | TRBJ2-5 | TRBV25-1 | ASSEVGSQETQY